This T cell receptor beta chain appears in the sequencing data of a study of beta chain features in type 1 diabetes. This clone has more than one count but fewer than ten. The study reverse transcribed the entire isolated RNA, so it sequenced expressed TCRB transcripts. Generated by immunoSEQ multiplex PCR, the TCRdb table keeps only in-frame clones and is missing some. The sample shows roughly 140,000 clones, approximately 8.1% of them seen only once. Purity (above 95%) was reached by all sorted populations. Germline assignment: CDR1 SEHNR and CDR2 FQNEAQ (reference sequence). This CDR3 spans 13 amino acids. Between the trimmed V and J ends, which lost 7 bases and 2 bases, there was a span of 11 bases.

This TCR derives from a man aged 18 to 30 in good health. Sequenced sample: central memory CD4+ T cells from blood. The chain links TRBV7-9 to TRBJ1-1; possible D gene TRBD1, 6 bases. The chain's CDR3 is CASTLTGNTEAFF. CDR3 DNA sequence: TGTGCCAGCACCCTGACAGGAAACACTGAAGCTTTCTTT.